The 8 T cell receptor beta chains presented below share a single source sample, sequenced in a study of blood T cells in healthy people across ages. With a J-beta primer mix and a sample-barcoded 5' primer, a second PCR ran 7 to 11 cycles. TCRdb called the 5' RACE reads again in MiXCR, with one record for every CDR3 protein. The sample has about 1.7 million distinct CDR3 sequences; 28% are singletons. Sequenced sample: blood. The receptor set was obtained from a woman younger than 45 in good health.

This clonotype showed up just a few times. The chain joins TRBV21-1 to TRBJ2-1; the D call TRBD2 from the table was never checked on the DNA. TRBV21-1 is marked as a pseudogene. This CDR3 has 18 residues. CDR3 region: CASSKALAGATPYNEQFF. Here the CDR3 DNA reads TGTGCCAGCAGCAAAGCGCTAGCGGGAGCAACCCCCTACAATGAGCAGTTCTTC.

In this sample, this clonotype turned up many times. V is TRBV12-3 or TRBV12-4 and J is TRBJ2-7, with 10 bases aligning to TRBD2. V lost 3 bases and J lost 0; bases outside the gene matches: 2. The CDR3 is 15 residues long. The CDR3 nucleotides read TGTGCCAGCAGTTTTACTAGCGGGAACTCCTACGAGCAGTACTTC. Its protein is CASSFTSGNSYEQYF.

The gene calls are TRBV20-1 and TRBJ2-7; 9 bases are shared with TRBD2. V gave up 4 bases and J gave up 7 bases; unmatched junction bases: 11. The germline gives CDR1 DFQATT, CDR2 SNEGSKA (reference sequence). This CDR3 contains 14 residues. The CDR3 DNA is TGCAGTGCTACAGGTGATAGCGGGAGTTATGAGCAGTACTTC. This encodes CSATGDSGSYEQYF.

The gene calls are TRBV7-2 and TRBJ1-2; D perhaps matches TRBD1 (6 bases). Germline V gene sequence: CDR1 SGHTA, CDR2 FQGNSA. The CDR3 contains 12 residues. V shed 3 bases and J shed 8 bases, with 10 bases lying between them. This CDR3 reads CASSFHRDGYTF. CDR3 in DNA: TGTGCCAGCAGCTTTCACAGGGACGGCTACACCTTC. Together with reference TRBV7-2 and TRBJ1-2, the CDR3 gives the full variable domain: GAGVSQSPSNKVTEKGKDVELRCDPISGHTALYWYRQSLGQGLEFLIYFQGNSAPDKSGLPSDRFSAERTGGSVSTLTIQRTQQEDSAVYLCASSFHRDGYTFGSGTRLTVV.

This clonotype has a count of ten or more. The J gene is TRBJ1-4, the V gene TRBV5-4; possibly TRBD1 for D (5 bases). Between the trimmed V and J ends, which lost 4 bases and 7 bases, there was a span of 11 bases. There are 13 residues in the CDR3. Germline V gene sequence: CDR1 SGHNT, CDR2 YYREEE (reference sequence). The CDR3, as DNA: TGTGCCAGCAGCGGCAGGGTTGGTGAAAAACTGTTTTTT. It translates to CASSGRVGEKLFF.

This clonotype was recorded a few times. The chain joins TRBV12-3 or TRBV12-4 to TRBJ2-4; the D gene is possibly TRBD2 (6 bases). The CDR3 spans 13 residues. Trimming took off 6 bases at V and 5 bases at J, with 11 bases between the two ends. The CDR3 nucleotides are TGTGCCAGCAGAACGGGACTCGAAAACATTCAGTACTTC. Translated, it gives CASRTGLENIQYF.

The chain employs TRBV27 and TRBJ1-1; TRBD1 matches at 10 bases. V was pared by 5 bases and J by 8 bases, with 8 bases of the junction left unmatched. CDR3 length: 14 residues. Germline CDR1 MNHEY, CDR2 SMNVEV (reference sequence). The CDR3 region has the DNA TGTGCCAGCAGTCCCTTAAGACAGGGGGCAGAAGCTTTCTTT. Translated: CASSPLRQGAEAFF.

The J gene is TRBJ1-2, the V gene TRBV10-3; the match to TRBD1 covers 10 bases. There are 16 residues in the CDR3. Germline trimming cut 0 bases from V and 4 bases from J; bases unmatched to any gene: 5. Germline V gene sequence: CDR1 ENHRY, CDR2 SYGVKD. CDR3 nucleotide sequence: TGTGCCATCAGTGAGTCAGGCAGGGACAGGGGCTATGGCTACACCTTC. Its translation: CAISESGRDRGYGYTF.